This T cell receptor beta chain was sequenced in a study of CD8 T cells in ankylosing spondylitis. Overall study findings and caveats: Reports say disease-linked clones showed up significantly more in matched ankylosing spondylitis synovial fluid.

TCRdb re-analysed the 5' RACE reads in MiXCR, keeping a single row per CDR3 protein. The sample lists 150,000 or so distinct CDR3 sequences, under 35% occurring once. Note on this clonotype: As yet, its antigen is unknown.

This receptor was identified in a male donor with ankylosing spondylitis. Source material: synovial fluid, either unsorted or a sorted T cell fraction (not recorded which).

The CDR3 DNA follows: TGCGCCAGCGGATGGGACTACGGGGGTGAGCAGTTCTTC. Its translation: CASGWDYGGEQFF. The rearrangement uses TRBV10-2 and TRBJ2-1; 7 bases agree with TRBD2. Germline V gives CDR1 WSHSY, CDR2 SAAADI. The CDR3 extends over 13 amino acids. The V gene end was trimmed by 8 bases and the J gene end by 9 bases; junction bases not matched to a gene: 10.